This T cell receptor beta chain was captured by sequencing in a study of Ad26.COV2.S vaccination and SARS-CoV-2 variants. This table comes from immunoSEQ multiplex PCR, and its TCRdb copy is limited to in-frame clones, with some not included. The sample has 250,000 to 300,000 clones, around 87% seen once. The CDR3 has 15 residues. V was clipped by 2 bases and J by 4 bases; unmatched bases: 8. Germline CDR1 reads MNHEY; CDR2 reads SVGAGI. Treatment denoted: 15 to 20 received Ad26.COV2.S at low or high dose, single or two shots; roughly five received placebo; per-sample allocation not given. Sampling happened 63 days after the first vaccine or placebo injection.

Sequencing used peripheral blood, obtained in a trial of Ad26.COV2.S vaccine versus placebo. The clonotype originates from a person between 18 and 59 years old who received the Ad26.COV2.S COVID-19 vaccine or a placebo. V usage is TRBV6-5 and J usage is TRBJ2-7, with 7 bases fitting TRBD1. The CDR3 region has the DNA TGTGCCAGCAGTTACCAGATAGGGGGCTTGTACGAGCAGTACTTC. Its protein is CASSYQIGGLYEQYF.